Detailed here is one TCR beta chain. The antigen remains unidentified. This CDR3 contains 16 residues. With 4 bases removed from V and 3 bases from J, the gap between germline ends came to 14 bases. Germline assignment: CDR1 KGHDR and CDR2 SFDVKD. TCRbeta library preparation incorporated unique molecular identifiers. One entry per CDR3 protein results from TCRdb running MiXCR on the PCR reads. The table lists roughly 490,000 distinct CDR3 sequences, roughly an eighth of them singletons. The data belong to a study of T-cell reconstitution after alpha-beta-depleted transplantation in children. Study-level findings and limits: Several hundred graft clones that had expanded were reportedly the source of alpha-beta T cells about two months after transplant. Hyperexpanded clones declined; after one year, newly produced T cells mostly supplied diversity.

The chain couples TRBV24-1 to TRBJ2-2; perhaps D is TRBD1 or TRBD2 (6 bases each). The sequence derives from a female patient aged 2 to 10 who had a stem cell transplant for aplastic anemia, so the T cells may come from the graft donor. The sequencing used PBMCs, mostly from graft donor cells, collected 180 days after TCRalphabeta/CD19-depleted stem cell transplant. The CDR3 loop is CATSDLGGRDTGELFF. CDR3 DNA: TGTGCCACCAGTGACCTCGGGGGCCGGGACACCGGGGAGCTGTTTTTT.